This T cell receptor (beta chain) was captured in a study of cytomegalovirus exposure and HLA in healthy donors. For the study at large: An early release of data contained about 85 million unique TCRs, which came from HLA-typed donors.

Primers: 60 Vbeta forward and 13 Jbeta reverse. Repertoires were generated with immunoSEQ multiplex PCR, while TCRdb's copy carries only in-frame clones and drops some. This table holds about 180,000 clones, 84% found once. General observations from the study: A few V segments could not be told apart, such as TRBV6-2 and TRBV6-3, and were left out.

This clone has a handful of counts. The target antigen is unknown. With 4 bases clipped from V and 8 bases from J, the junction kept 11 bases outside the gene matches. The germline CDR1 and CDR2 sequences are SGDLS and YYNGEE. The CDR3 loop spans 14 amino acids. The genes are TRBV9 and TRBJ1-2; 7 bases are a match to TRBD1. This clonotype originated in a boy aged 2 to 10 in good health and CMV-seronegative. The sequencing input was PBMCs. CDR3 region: CASSNQGTVGGYTF. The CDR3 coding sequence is TGTGCCAGCAGCAATCAAGGGACAGTCGGGGGCTACACCTTC.